This T cell receptor beta chain derives from a study of primary melanoma T cells and metastatic recurrence (TCRdb year 2020). In terms of the full investigation: The cohort comprised 150 to 250 primary melanomas of stage T2 to T4, with thickness greater than 1 mm. The study examined whether T-cell fraction and T-cell repertoire clonality in primary melanoma tumors predicted patient outcome. Histopathological grading of tumor-infiltrating lymphocytes was compared with the sequencing-derived T-cell fraction. Progression-free survival was the clinical outcome compared against the T-cell fraction measured by TCR beta sequencing.

In regard to this clone: What antigen it recognizes has not been identified. No base quality values were provided; no much bigger clone lies one nucleotide off.

Relative to germline, V is 6 bases shorter and J is 0 bases shorter, with 15 bases between their ends. The CDR3 starts with the cysteine, ends with the phenylalanine, and has 16 residues. Here the CDR3 DNA is all that survives: 48 bases in frame from base 1. The germline V gene (reference sequence) yields LNHDA for CDR1 and SQIVND for CDR2. What the authors observed across the whole study: The tumor T-cell fraction reportedly predicted progression-free survival independently of thickness, ulceration, mitotic rate and age. Compared with adding any other histopathological variable to tumor thickness, adding T-cell fraction reportedly produced a bigger improvement in progression-free survival prediction. An effective T-cell-mediated antitumor response in primary melanoma was framed by the authors only as a suggestion, not a demonstrated mechanism. Regardless of nodal disease, mitotic rate or ulceration status, a T-cell fraction above 20% appeared to be protective.

The library came from the immunoSEQ multiplex PCR assay. Primary melanoma tumor tissue underwent high-throughput sequencing of the T-cell receptor beta chain. For the original study's pipeline: Repertoire analyses included TCRB CDR3 sharing between samples and the distribution of insertions and deletions. A gradient-boosted model ranked how well the T-cell fraction predicted outcome compared with histopathological variables. TCRdb limited this immuneACCESS table to in-frame rearrangements with V and J called. A share of clones is missing; checked studies link under half to unresolved V genes, and the rest is unexplained. Clone size and the V and J calls come from that table; the DNA yielded D and trimming. Across this sample there are under 300 clones, with roughly 83% seen only once. The top ten clones comprise about 9.4% of the sample. Patients had primary melanoma that had been surgically resected and was considered potentially curable but at risk of metastatic recurrence.

The receptor was isolated from a human donor with melanoma. The specimen sequenced was melanoma tumor tissue. The rearranged chain carries TRBV19 and TRBJ1-5; TRBD1 is a possible D gene, resting on 5 matching bases. The DNA sequence is as follows: TGTGCCAGTAGCGGAGGGACGGCCTATAGCAATCAGCCCCAGCATTTT. This yields the protein CASSGGTAYSNQPQHF.